This passage covers 2 T cell receptor beta chains from one sample sequenced in a study of post-analysis software for immune sequencing data. These receptors' antigens are unknown. Unique molecular identifiers featured in each of the TCR beta cDNA libraries. TCRdb redid the calling of the PCR reads with MiXCR, one entry per CDR3 protein. Of hundreds of thousands of distinct CDR3 sequences in the sample, 30% to 45% are singletons; the top ten hold 6.5% to 8%. Study-wide points: The five TRBV segments detected at higher frequency in patients than in controls included TRBV5-6, TRBV5-1 and TRBV20-1.

The source material was blood. The receptors shown here come from a girl aged 2 to 10 with multiple sclerosis.

The rearrangement uses TRBV12-3 or TRBV12-4 and TRBJ1-2, with 7 bases identical to TRBD1. CDR3 length equals 14 residues. Losses at the gene ends were 1 base for V and 12 bases for J; bases not matched to a gene: 11. CDR3: CASSLGGRQGGDTF. DNA for the CDR3: TGTGCCAGCAGTTTAGGGGGCCGACAGGGTGGGGACACCTTC.

The V and J genes are TRBV20-1 and TRBJ1-2; D call uncertain. The CDR3 spans 12 residues. Per the germline V gene, CDR1 is DFQATT and CDR2 is SNEGSKA (reference sequence). Deletions cut 2 bases from V and 6 bases from J, with 10 bases between. In DNA form, the CDR3 reads TGCAGTGCTAGACGTCCCGACAATGGCTACACCTTC. It encodes CSARRPDNGYTF.